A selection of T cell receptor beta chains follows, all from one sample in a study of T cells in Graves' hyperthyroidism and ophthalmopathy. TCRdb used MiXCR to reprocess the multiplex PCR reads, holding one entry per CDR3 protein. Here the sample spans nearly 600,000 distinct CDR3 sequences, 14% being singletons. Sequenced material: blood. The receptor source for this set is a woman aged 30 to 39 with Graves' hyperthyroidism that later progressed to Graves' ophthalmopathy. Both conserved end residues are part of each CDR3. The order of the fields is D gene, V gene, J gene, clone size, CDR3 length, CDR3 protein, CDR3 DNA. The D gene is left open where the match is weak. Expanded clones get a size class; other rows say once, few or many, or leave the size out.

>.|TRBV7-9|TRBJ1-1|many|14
CASSLPWAGSEAFF
TGTGCCAGCAGCTTACCCTGGGCAGGGAGTGAAGCTTTCTTT
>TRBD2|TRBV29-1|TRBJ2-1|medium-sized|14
CSVEPSGQDNEQFF
TGCAGCGTTGAACCTAGCGGGCAAGACAATGAGCAGTTCTTC
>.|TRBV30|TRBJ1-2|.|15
CAWSQPDRQSGGYTF
TGTGCCTGGAGTCAGCCCGATCGTCAATCCGGAGGCTACACCTTC
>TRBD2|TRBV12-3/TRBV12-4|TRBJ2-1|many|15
CASRLHLAGGDEQFF
TGTGCCAGCAGGCTTCATTTAGCGGGTGGGGATGAGCAGTTCTTC
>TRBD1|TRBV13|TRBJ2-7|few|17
CASSLNLWGQVSYEQYF
TGTGCCAGCAGCCTCAACCTTTGGGGACAGGTGAGCTACGAGCAGTACTTC
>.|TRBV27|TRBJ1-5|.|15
CASNPAGGAYQPQHF
TGTGCCAGCAACCCGGCTGGGGGTGCCTATCAGCCCCAGCATTTT
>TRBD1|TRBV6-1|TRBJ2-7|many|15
CASSGAGGAVYEQYF
TGTGCCAGCAGTGGCGCAGGGGGCGCGGTCTACGAGCAGTACTTC
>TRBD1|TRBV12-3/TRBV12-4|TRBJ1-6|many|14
CASSLGTGGSPLHF
TGTGCCAGCAGCCTCGGGACAGGGGGCTCACCCCTCCACTTT
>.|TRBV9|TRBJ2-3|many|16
CASSPSSGADTDTQYF
TGTGCCAGCAGCCCCTCGTCCGGGGCTGACACAGATACGCAGTATTTT
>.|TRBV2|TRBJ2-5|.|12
CASMGEVETQYF
TGTGCCAGCATGGGGGAGGTAGAGACCCAGTACTTC
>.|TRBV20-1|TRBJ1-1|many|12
CSAPDSDTEAFF
TGCAGTGCTCCCGACAGCGACACTGAAGCTTTCTTT
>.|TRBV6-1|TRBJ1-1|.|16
CASSPLRREVRTEAFF
TGTGCCAGCAGCCCTCTCAGGAGGGAAGTAAGGACTGAAGCTTTCTTT
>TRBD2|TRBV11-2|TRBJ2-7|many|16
CASSLAASGSSYEQYF
TGTGCCAGCAGCTTAGCAGCTAGCGGCAGCTCCTACGAGCAGTACTTC
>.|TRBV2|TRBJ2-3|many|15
CASSDLGVVRDTQYF
TGTGCCAGCAGTGACCTAGGAGTCGTAAGAGATACGCAGTATTTT
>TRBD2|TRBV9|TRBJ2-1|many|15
CASSVGLAAYNEQFF
TGTGCCAGCAGCGTAGGACTAGCGGCATACAATGAGCAGTTCTTC
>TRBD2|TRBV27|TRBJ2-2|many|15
CASSGLAGAPGELFF
TGTGCCAGCAGCGGACTAGCGGGAGCCCCCGGGGAGCTGTTTTTT
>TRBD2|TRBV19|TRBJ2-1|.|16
CASSILAGGDYNEQFF
TGTGCCAGTAGCATACTAGCGGGAGGGGACTACAATGAGCAGTTCTTC
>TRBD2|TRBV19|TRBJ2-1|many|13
CASQREGTNEQFF
TGTGCCAGCCAGCGGGAAGGTACGAATGAGCAGTTCTTC
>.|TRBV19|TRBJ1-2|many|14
CASRLTGRGYGYTF
TGTGCCAGTAGGTTGACAGGTCGCGGCTATGGCTACACCTTC
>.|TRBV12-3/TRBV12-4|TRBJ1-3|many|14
CASSFTLGGNTIYF
TGTGCCAGCAGTTTTACCCTCGGAGGAAACACCATATATTTT
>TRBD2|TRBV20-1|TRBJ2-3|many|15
CSAGTSGRGTDTQYF
TGCAGTGCTGGGACTAGCGGGAGGGGGACAGATACGCAGTATTTT
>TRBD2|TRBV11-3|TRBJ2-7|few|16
CASSSYTSGSPYEQYF
TGTGCCAGCAGCTCCTACACTAGCGGGAGCCCCTACGAGCAGTACTTC
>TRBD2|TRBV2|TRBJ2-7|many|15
CASRAELAGTYEQYF
TGTGCCAGCAGAGCCGAACTAGCGGGGACCTACGAGCAGTACTTC
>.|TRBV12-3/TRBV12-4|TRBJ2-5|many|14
CASTSSGFQETQYF
TGTGCCAGCACCTCGAGTGGATTCCAAGAGACCCAGTACTTC
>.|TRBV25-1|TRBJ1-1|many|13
CASSEYGRTEAFF
TGTGCCAGCAGTGAATATGGGAGGACTGAAGCTTTCTTT
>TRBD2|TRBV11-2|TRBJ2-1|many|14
CASSPKRESNEQFF
TGTGCCAGCAGCCCAAAGCGGGAAAGTAATGAGCAGTTCTTC
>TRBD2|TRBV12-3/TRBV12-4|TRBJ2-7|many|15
CASAYSGTSIYEQYF
TGTGCCAGCGCCTACTCCGGGACTAGCATCTACGAGCAGTACTTC
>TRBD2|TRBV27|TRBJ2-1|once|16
CASKLSGTSGRNEQFF
TGTGCCAGCAAGCTCTCCGGGACTAGCGGGAGAAATGAGCAGTTCTTC
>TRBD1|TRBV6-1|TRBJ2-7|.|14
CASSDRQGLYEQYF
TGTGCCAGCAGTGATAGACAGGGCCTATACGAGCAGTACTTC
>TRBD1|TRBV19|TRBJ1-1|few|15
CASSIGTGVDTEAFF
TGTGCCAGTAGTATCGGAACAGGGGTGGACACTGAAGCTTTCTTT
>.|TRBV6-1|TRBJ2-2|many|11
CASYGTGELFF
TGTGCCAGCTACGGCACCGGGGAGCTGTTTTTT
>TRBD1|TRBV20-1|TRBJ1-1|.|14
CSAGLQGADTEAFF
TGCAGTGCTGGATTACAGGGGGCGGACACTGAAGCTTTCTTT
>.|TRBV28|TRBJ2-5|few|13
CASRIGQQETQYF
TGTGCCAGCAGGATCGGACAGCAAGAGACCCAGTACTTC
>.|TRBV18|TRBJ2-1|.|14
CASSPPGTYNEQFF
TGTGCCAGCTCACCACCCGGGACCTACAATGAGCAGTTCTTC
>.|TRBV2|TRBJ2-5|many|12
CASRRSQETQYF
TGTGCCAGCAGGCGGTCGCAAGAGACCCAGTACTTC
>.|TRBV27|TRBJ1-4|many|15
CASSAPGLTGEKLFF
TGTGCCAGCAGTGCACCGGGACTAACGGGAGAAAAACTGTTTTTT
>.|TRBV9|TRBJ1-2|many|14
CASSPRRVNYGYTF
TGTGCCAGCAGCCCCCGCAGGGTTAACTATGGCTACACCTTC
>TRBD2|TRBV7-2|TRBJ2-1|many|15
CASSLRTSGYNEQFF
TGTGCCAGCAGCTTAAGGACTAGCGGGTACAATGAGCAGTTCTTC
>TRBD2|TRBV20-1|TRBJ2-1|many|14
CSARSSGTNNEQFF
TGCAGTGCTCGTTCTAGCGGGACGAACAATGAGCAGTTCTTC
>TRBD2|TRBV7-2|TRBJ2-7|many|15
CASSLELAASYEQYF
TGTGCCAGCAGCTTAGAACTAGCGGCTTCCTACGAGCAGTACTTC
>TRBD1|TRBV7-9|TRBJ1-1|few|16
CASSLASGGADTEAFF
TGTGCCAGCAGCTTAGCATCAGGGGGCGCGGACACTGAAGCTTTCTTT
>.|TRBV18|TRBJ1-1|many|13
CASSEGTATEAFF
TGTGCCAGCTCAGAAGGGACGGCTACTGAAGCTTTCTTT
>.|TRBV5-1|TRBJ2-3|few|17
CASSLPGPVTSTDTQYF
TGCGCCAGCAGCTTACCAGGACCCGTTACTAGCACAGATACGCAGTATTTT
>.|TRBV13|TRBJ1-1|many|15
CASSLGDSMNTEAFF
TGTGCCAGCAGCTTAGGGGACAGCATGAACACTGAAGCTTTCTTT
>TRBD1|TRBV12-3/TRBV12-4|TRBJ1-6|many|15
CASSLRQGYNSPLHF
TGTGCCAGCAGTTTAAGACAGGGGTATAATTCACCCCTCCACTTT
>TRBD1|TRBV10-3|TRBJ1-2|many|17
CAISDPYRGRQDYGYTF
TGTGCCATCAGTGACCCGTACAGGGGGCGGCAGGACTATGGCTACACCTTC
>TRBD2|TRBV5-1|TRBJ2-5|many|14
CASSLGTGGETQYF
TGTGCTAGCAGCTTAGGAACGGGGGGAGAGACCCAGTACTTC
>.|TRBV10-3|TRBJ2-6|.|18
CAISESNSIPSGANVLTF
TGTGCCATCAGTGAGTCGAACAGCATCCCCTCTGGGGCCAACGTCCTGACTTTC
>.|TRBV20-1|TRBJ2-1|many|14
CSASQLRAYNEQFF
TGCAGTGCCTCACAGCTGAGGGCCTACAATGAGCAGTTCTTC
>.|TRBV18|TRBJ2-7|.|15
CASSLSGGGYNEQYF
TGTGCCAGCTCCCTTTCAGGGGGGGGCTACAATGAGCAGTACTTC
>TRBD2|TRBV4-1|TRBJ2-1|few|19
CASSLWGISGRGSYNEQFF
TGCGCCAGCAGCCTTTGGGGGATTAGCGGGAGGGGTAGTTACAATGAGCAGTTCTTC
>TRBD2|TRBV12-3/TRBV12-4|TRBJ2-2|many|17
CASSAQSGIIGTGELFF
TGTGCCAGCAGTGCTCAGAGCGGGATTATCGGCACCGGGGAGCTGTTTTTT
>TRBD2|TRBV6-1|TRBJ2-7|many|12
CASSPGGDEQYF
TGTGCCAGCAGTCCCGGGGGGGACGAGCAGTACTTC
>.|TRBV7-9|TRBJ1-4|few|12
CATRGAEEKLFF
TGTGCCACCCGTGGGGCGGAGGAAAAACTGTTTTTT
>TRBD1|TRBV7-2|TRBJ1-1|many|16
CASSQDRVGENTEAFF
TGTGCCAGCAGCCAGGACAGGGTGGGGGAGAACACTGAAGCTTTCTTT
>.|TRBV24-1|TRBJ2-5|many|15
CATSDPGTGGETQYF
TGTGCCACCAGTGATCCGGGAACCGGCGGGGAGACCCAGTACTTC
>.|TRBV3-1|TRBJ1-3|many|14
CASSPGLGGNTIYF
TGTGCCAGCAGCCCAGGGCTCGGTGGAAACACCATATATTTT
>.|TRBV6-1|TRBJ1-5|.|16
CASSFYGPGSNQPQHF
TGTGCCAGCAGCTTCTACGGCCCCGGTAGCAATCAGCCCCAGCATTTT
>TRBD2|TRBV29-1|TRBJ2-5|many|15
CSVEVARSGGETQYF
TGCAGCGTTGAAGTAGCTCGAAGCGGGGGGGAGACCCAGTACTTC
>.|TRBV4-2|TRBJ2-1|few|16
CASSQPIQSSYNEQFF
TGTGCCAGCAGCCAACCGATCCAAAGCTCCTACAATGAGCAGTTCTTC